These T cell receptor beta chains were read from a single sample in a study of glioma-infiltrating T cells. TCRdb redid the calling of the multiplex PCR reads with MiXCR, one entry per CDR3 protein. The profile covers approximately 130,000 distinct CDR3 sequences, with more than 20% appearing a single time and around a quarter taken by the ten largest. The sequencing input was glioma tissue, nonneoplastic brain tissue, or PBMCs (not recorded which). These receptors all come from a human donor with low-grade glioma or glioblastoma, undergoing nonglioma brain surgery, or in good health (not recorded which). Both conserved end residues are part of each CDR3. D genes are given only for firm matches. The listing skips clone size in some rows; elsewhere it reads once, few, many or a size class.

clone_size d_call j_call v_call cdr3_nt cdr3_aa
many - TRBJ2-5 TRBV20-1 TGCAGTGGCCACTCCGGGCCCCGCGGGACCCAGTACTTC CSGHSGPRGTQYF
many - TRBJ2-5 TRBV6-6 TGTGCCAGCAGTTACCTGGGATACCAAGAGACCCAGTACTTC CASSYLGYQETQYF
many - TRBJ1-6 TRBV27 TGTGCCAGCAGTTTAAGAGGGGACTACTATAATTCACCCCTCCACTTT CASSLRGDYYNSPLHF
- - TRBJ1-1 TRBV7-4 TGTGCCAGCAGCTTAGCAGGGAAGGGCACTGAAGCTTTCTTT CASSLAGKGTEAFF
few TRBD1 TRBJ1-1 TRBV19 TGTGCCAGTAGTCGGGGGACAGAAACCACTGAAGCTTTCTTT CASSRGTETTEAFF
few - TRBJ2-1 TRBV5-4 TGTGCCAGCAGCCCCGTGGCCGATGAGCAGTTCTTC CASSPVADEQFF
many - TRBJ1-1 TRBV14 TGTGCCAGCAGCCAAGAGCACTTGCAGAACACTGAAGCTTTCTTT CASSQEHLQNTEAFF
few TRBD2 TRBJ2-2 TRBV3-1 TGTGCCAGCAGCCAATCGGGGGGAACCGGGGAGCTGTTTTTT CASSQSGGTGELFF
many - TRBJ1-5 TRBV24-1 TGTGCCACCGCCTTTGGTAGCAATCAGCCCCAGCATTTT CATAFGSNQPQHF
few TRBD1 TRBJ1-5 TRBV7-2 TGTGCCAGCAGCTTAGTTTACAGGGGGCCGATGGTCGGTCAGCCCCAGCATTTT CASSLVYRGPMVGQPQHF
- - TRBJ1-1 TRBV2 TGTGCCAGCATAGGGGAATTTGCTGAAGCTTTCTTT CASIGEFAEAFF
- - TRBJ1-6 TRBV20-1 TGCAGTGCTAGGGAGAGGAGCTCCTATAATTCACCCCTCCACTTT CSARERSSYNSPLHF
many - TRBJ1-1 TRBV27 TGTGCCAGCAGCCTAGGTATGGACACTGAAGCTTTCTTT CASSLGMDTEAFF
few - TRBJ1-1 TRBV5-6 TGTGCCAGCCATACGGGAGGGGCCACTGAAGCTTTCTTT CASHTGGATEAFF
- - TRBJ1-1 TRBV18 TGTGCCAGCTCACCATCGGAAAAGGCTTTCTTT CASSPSEKAFF
- - TRBJ2-1 TRBV6-6 TGTGCCAGCAGTTACCCACAGAAGCGCTCCTACAATGAGCAGTTCTTC CASSYPQKRSYNEQFF
many - TRBJ2-2 TRBV7-9 TGTGCCAGCAGCTTAAACAGCCTTACCGGGGAGCTGTTTTTT CASSLNSLTGELFF
many - TRBJ1-5 TRBV20-1 TGCAGTGCTAGAGGTCAGGGGATCCAGCATTTT CSARGQGIQHF
- - TRBJ1-5 TRBV2 TGTGCCAGCAGTGGGGACGGACATAGCAATCACCCCCAGCATTTT CASSGDGHSNHPQHF
- TRBD1 TRBJ1-5 TRBV19 TGTGCCAGTAGTATTGGGACACAGGGGTTTCCCCAGCATTTT CASSIGTQGFPQHF
many - TRBJ2-1 TRBV7-9 TGTGCCAGCAGCCCCGCATTACCCTACAATGAGCAGTTCTTC CASSPALPYNEQFF
- - TRBJ1-2 TRBV7-9 TGTGCCAGCAGCTCACCGGGTGCGGGTGGCTACACCTTC CASSSPGAGGYTF
many - TRBJ1-5 TRBV20-1 TGCAGTGCTGCCACAGGAGCGGTCAGCAATCAGCCCCAGCATTTT CSAATGAVSNQPQHF
few - TRBJ1-6 TRBV5-1 TGCGCCAGCAGCTTGGGTTTCCAGGGGAAAACTAATTCACCCCTCCACTTT CASSLGFQGKTNSPLHF
many - TRBJ1-5 TRBV28 TGTGCCAGCAGTTTCGGTAGGGGTGAGCCCCAGCATTTT CASSFGRGEPQHF
few - TRBJ2-6 TRBV4-1 TGCGCCAGCAGCCAATACAGTGACGTCCTGACTTTC CASSQYSDVLTF
few TRBD1 TRBJ1-1 TRBV10-3 TGTGCCATCAGTGAGCCTGGGACAGTCGAGGGCGAAGCTTTCTTT CAISEPGTVEGEAFF
many - TRBJ2-2 TRBV28 TGTGCCAGCAGCCTTTCCAACTGGAGCGGGGAGCTGTTTTTT CASSLSNWSGELFF
few - TRBJ2-5 TRBV4-1 TGCGCCAGCAGCCAAGGAGCCTGGGGACAAGAGAACCAGTACTTC CASSQGAWGQENQYF
- - TRBJ2-3 TRBV3-1 TGTGCCAGCAGCCACCTTGTCGGGACACCCACAGATACGCAGTATTTT CASSHLVGTPTDTQYF
many - TRBJ1-2 TRBV28 TGTGCCAGCAGTACTATGAGCCAGTCCTATGGCTACACCTTC CASSTMSQSYGYTF
many - TRBJ2-1 TRBV24-1 TGTGCCACCAGTGATTCCGTGTTCAATGAGCAGTTCTTC CATSDSVFNEQFF
- - TRBJ1-1 TRBV29-1 TGCAGCGTTGAGGTCACGCAGCGACCTATGAACACTGAAGCTTTCTTT CSVEVTQRPMNTEAFF
- TRBD1 TRBJ1-6 TRBV20-1 TGCAGTGCTAGAGATCCGGGACAGGGAGCTAATTCACCCCTCCACTTT CSARDPGQGANSPLHF
few - TRBJ2-5 TRBV24-1 TGTGCCACCAGTTTCGGTAGTCAAGAGACCCAGTACTTC CATSFGSQETQYF
few - TRBJ2-5 TRBV2 TGTGCCAGCAGTGATCTCCCGGAGACCCAGTACTTC CASSDLPETQYF
many - TRBJ2-5 TRBV7-2 TGTGCCAGCAGGTCTGCAAGGGGTAGAGAGACCCAGTACTTC CASRSARGRETQYF
few - TRBJ1-2 TRBV4-1 TGCGCCAGCAGCCAAGATCGAACAGTTCGAAACTATGGCTACACCTTC CASSQDRTVRNYGYTF
- - TRBJ1-2 TRBV6-1 TGTGCCAGCAGTCCCCTCCAGACACGGGCCTTTAACTATGGCTACACCTTC CASSPLQTRAFNYGYTF
- - TRBJ1-1 TRBV24-1 TGTGCCACCAGTGATTTGCACGTAGGGGCGAGGAGGAACACTGAAGCTTTCTTT CATSDLHVGARRNTEAFF
many TRBD1 TRBJ1-5 TRBV28 TGTGCCAGCAGTTTACCGGGACAGGGCAATCAGCCCCAGCATTTT CASSLPGQGNQPQHF
- TRBD2 TRBJ2-3 TRBV12-3/TRBV12-4 TGTGCCAGCAGCCCGGGGGGGCCGAACACAGATACGCAGTATTTT CASSPGGPNTDTQYF
- - TRBJ1-5 TRBV19 TGTGCCAGTAGTATACGGGGAGGAGATCAGCCCCAGCATTTT CASSIRGGDQPQHF
few TRBD1 TRBJ2-1 TRBV4-1 TGCGCCAGCAGCCCACAGGGGGCGCAAGAATACAATGAGCAGTTCTTC CASSPQGAQEYNEQFF
few - TRBJ1-1 TRBV3-1 TGTGCCAGCAGCCAAGATCCGAGGTCCACTGAAGCTTTCTTT CASSQDPRSTEAFF
few TRBD1 TRBJ2-1 TRBV5-1 TGCGCCAGCAGCTTGCCCGGGACAGGCTACAATGAGCAGTTCTTC CASSLPGTGYNEQFF
many - TRBJ1-6 TRBV2 TGTGCCAGCGAGGCAGGGTATAATTCACCCCTCCACTTT CASEAGYNSPLHF
few - TRBJ2-3 TRBV29-1 TGCAGCGTTCTTCGACGACAGACCCACGGCGGCACAGATACGCAGTATTTT CSVLRRQTHGGTDTQYF
few TRBD2 TRBJ2-1 TRBV20-1 TGCAGTGCCGGTCGGGGGGGACGCGAGCAGTTCTTC CSAGRGGREQFF
- - TRBJ1-5 TRBV6-1 TGTGCCAGCAATCTTGGACAGTGGGATCAGCCCCAGCATTTT CASNLGQWDQPQHF
few - TRBJ2-5 TRBV19 TGTGCCAGTAGTAGCGACCCCACAGATTGGGTCCAGTACTTC CASSSDPTDWVQYF
few TRBD1 TRBJ1-4 TRBV20-1 TGCAGTTCGCCGGGACAGGGAAATGAAAAACTGTTTTTT CSSPGQGNEKLFF
many TRBD1 TRBJ2-1 TRBV27 TGTGCCAGCAGTCCCGGACAGGGACACTACAATGAGCAGTTCTTC CASSPGQGHYNEQFF
- - TRBJ1-5 TRBV4-1 TGCGCCAGCAGCCAAGTTCTGGACGGACTCCTTAGGCAGCCCCAGCATTTT CASSQVLDGLLRQPQHF
few - TRBJ1-1 TRBV7-9 TGTGCCAGCAGCTTAGACCAGGGAAACACTGAAGCTTTCTTT CASSLDQGNTEAFF
few - TRBJ2-2 TRBV28 TGTGCCAGCACCGGGGAGCTGTTTTTT CASTGELFF
- - TRBJ1-2 TRBV14 TGTGCCAGCAGCCAAGCCCCCAGGGCTGGCTATGGCTACACCTTC CASSQAPRAGYGYTF
- TRBD2 TRBJ2-3 TRBV2 TGTGCCAGCAGCACCCAGCGGGGGGGCTTAGATACGCAGTATTTT CASSTQRGGLDTQYF
few - TRBJ1-5 TRBV28 TGTGTCAGTAATTGGGGGAGCAATCAGCCCCAGCATTTT CVSNWGSNQPQHF